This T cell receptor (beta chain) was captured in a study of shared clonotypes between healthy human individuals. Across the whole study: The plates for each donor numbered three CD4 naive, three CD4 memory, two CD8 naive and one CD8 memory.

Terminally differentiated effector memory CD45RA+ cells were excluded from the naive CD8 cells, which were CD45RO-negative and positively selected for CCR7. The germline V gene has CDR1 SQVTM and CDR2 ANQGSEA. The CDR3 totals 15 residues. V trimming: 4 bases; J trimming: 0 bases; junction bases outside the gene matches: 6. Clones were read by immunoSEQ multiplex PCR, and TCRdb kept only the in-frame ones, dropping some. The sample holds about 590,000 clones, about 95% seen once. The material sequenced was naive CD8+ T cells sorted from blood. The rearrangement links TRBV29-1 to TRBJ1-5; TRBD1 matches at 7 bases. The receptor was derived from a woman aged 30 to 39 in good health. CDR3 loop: CSVGGGSGSNQPQHF. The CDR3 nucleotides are TGCAGCGTTGGAGGGGGCAGTGGTAGCAATCAGCCCCAGCATTTT.